The next 15 T cell receptor beta chains were all read from a single sample in a study of technical replicates of blood from a few donors. Using immunoSEQ multiplex PCR, the repertoire was profiled, and TCRdb retains in-frame clones only, with some absent. The table has 65,000 to 80,000 clones, approximately 93% seen once. The sample was T cells isolated from PBMCs. These receptors came from a human donor in good health.

This clone showed up just once. This chain links TRBV6-5 with TRBJ2-7; D is perhaps TRBD1 (5 bases). Per the germline V gene, CDR1 is MNHEY and CDR2 is SVGAGI. Trimming stripped 8 bases from V and 2 bases from J, with 13 bases between. This CDR3 has 13 amino acids. In nucleotides, the CDR3 is TGTGCCAGCCAGAAAGGACATGCCTACGAGCAGTACTTC. Its translation: CASQKGHAYEQYF.

V usage is TRBV11-2 and J usage is TRBJ1-2; D remains ambiguous. The V gene lost 3 bases and the J gene lost 6 bases, with 14 bases spanning the gap. The CDR3 covers 14 residues. Germline loops: CDR1 SGHAT, CDR2 FQNNGV. The CDR3 protein is CASSFLGEMNGYTF. The CDR3 nucleotides read TGTGCCAGCAGCTTCCTCGGAGAGATGAATGGCTACACCTTC.

V gene TRBV11-3 combines with J gene TRBJ1-1; D may be TRBD1 (6 bases). Germline CDR1 SGHNT, CDR2 YENEEA. The CDR3 is made up of 14 amino acids. Trimming stripped 4 bases from V and 0 bases from J, with 9 bases between. This CDR3 is CASSSGVVNTEAFF. The CDR3 DNA is TGTGCCAGCAGCTCAGGGGTGGTGAACACTGAAGCTTTCTTT.

This sequence joins TRBV4-3 and TRBJ2-3, with a possible D match to TRBD1 (6 bases). V lost 0 bases, J lost 4 bases, and 8 bases lay in between. CDR1 is LGHNA, CDR2 YSLEER, per germline. The CDR3 extends over 14 amino acids. CDR3 in DNA: TGCGCCAGCAGCCAAGACAGGGGTCCAGATACGCAGTATTTT. Its translation is CASSQDRGPDTQYF.

The V and J genes are TRBV28 and TRBJ2-2, with TRBD1 as a possible D gene (6 bases). The germline V and J ends were trimmed by 7 bases and 6 bases, with 12 bases remaining between them. CDR1 MDHEN and CDR2 SYDVKM come from the germline V gene. The CDR3 spans 13 residues. The CDR3 coding sequence is TGTGCCAGCACCGACAGGCGGCCCGGGGAGCTGTTTTTT. It yields the protein CASTDRRPGELFF.

The rearrangement uses TRBV5-6 and TRBJ2-4; weak D call: TRBD1 (6 bases). CDR3 length: 13 residues. CDR1 is SGHDT, CDR2 YYEEEE, per germline. The V and J ends lost 4 bases and 7 bases respectively, with 12 bases between them. The CDR3 loop reads CASSLGHANIQYF. The DNA of the CDR3 is TGTGCCAGCAGCCTGGGACATGCCAACATTCAGTACTTC.

The gene calls are TRBV19 and TRBJ2-2; D not certain. Germline V gives CDR1 LNHDA, CDR2 SQIVND (reference sequence). The CDR3 totals 12 residues. V lost 1 base and J lost 7, with 4 bases in between. CDR3 protein: CASSIVGGELFF. In DNA, the CDR3 is TGTGCCAGTAGTATAGTCGGCGGGGAGCTGTTTTTT.

V gene TRBV5-1 combines with J gene TRBJ2-7, with D maybe TRBD2 (6 bases). Trimming left V 4 bases short and J 5 bases short, with 16 bases between. The length of the CDR3 is 14 residues. The germline CDR1 and CDR2 sequences are SGHRS and YFSETQ. The CDR3 region has the DNA TGCGCCAGCAGCCCGGTCGGGGGTACGGACGAGCAGTACTTC. This gives the protein CASSPVGGTDEQYF.

The gene calls are TRBV19 and TRBJ1-1; D remains unclear. Trimming took 2 bases from V and 11 from J, leaving 15 bases between them. CDR1 is LNHDA and CDR2 is SQIVND in the germline V gene (reference sequence). CDR3 length equals 13 residues. This CDR3 reads CASSINGPGVAFF. In nucleotides, the CDR3 is TGTGCCAGTAGTATAAATGGGCCCGGCGTGGCTTTCTTT.

The V call is TRBV7-8, the J call TRBJ2-3; no reliable D call. This CDR3 spans 11 amino acids. Trimming took 5 bases from V and 5 from J, leaving 5 bases between them. Per the germline V gene, CDR1 is SGHVS and CDR2 is FQNEAQ. In DNA form, the CDR3 reads TGTGCCAGCAGCCTTCGAGATACGCAGTATTTT. It specifies CASSLRDTQYF.

V is TRBV5-4 and J is TRBJ1-1; possible D gene TRBD1, 5 bases. Deletions cut 7 bases from V and 4 bases from J, with 11 bases between. Germline CDR1 and CDR2: SGHNT and YYREEE (reference sequence). CDR3 length equals 12 residues. The CDR3 DNA is TGTGCCAGCGCATGGGGCGGCACTGAAGCTTTCTTT. It codes for CASAWGGTEAFF.

This chain uses TRBV9 with TRBJ2-1; 15 bases agree with TRBD2. This CDR3 is 18 amino acids long. CDR1 and CDR2 (germline): SGDLS, YYNGEE. V lost 4 bases and J lost 7; bases outside the gene matches: 12. The CDR3 coding sequence is TGTGCCAGCAGCTCACGCGGGGGAGGACTAGCGGGAGGGAATGAGCAGTTCTTC. Its translation is CASSSRGGGLAGGNEQFF.

The chain joins TRBV10-3 to TRBJ2-1; 11 positions match TRBD2. CDR1 and CDR2 (germline): ENHRY, SYGVKD. V shed 11 bases and J 9 bases; nucleotides not matched to a gene: 12. The CDR3 is made up of 14 amino acids. In nucleotides, the CDR3 is TGTGCCTCCTTTAGCGGGAGGGCCAACATTGAGCAGTTCTTC. It is translated as CASFSGRANIEQFF.

This clone was observed once. The chain joins TRBV6-5 to TRBJ1-1; D ambiguous. Looked up from germline, CDR1 is MNHEY and CDR2 is SVGAGI. This CDR3 spans 14 amino acids. Trimming left V 5 bases short and J 0 bases short, with 10 bases between. The CDR3, as DNA: TGTGCCAGCAGTCCCAGGTGGGTGAACACTGAAGCTTTCTTT. This codes for CASSPRWVNTEAFF.

This clone was seen more than once but under ten times. The chain is built from TRBV30 and TRBJ2-7; maybe TRBD1 (5 bases). This CDR3 region has 14 residues. The germline CDR1 and CDR2 sequences are GTSNPN and SVGIG (reference sequence). V lost 4 bases and J 0 bases, leaving 13 bases between the germline ends. The CDR3 spells CAWNNRQSSYEQYF. In DNA form, the CDR3 reads TGTGCCTGGAATAACAGACAGAGCTCCTACGAGCAGTACTTC. The whole variable domain, filled in from reference TRBV30 and TRBJ2-7, reads SQTIHQWPATLVQPVGSPLSLECTVEGTSNPNLYWYRQAAGRGLQLLFYSVGIGQISSEVPQNLSASRPQDRQFILSSKKLLLSDSGFYLCAWNNRQSSYEQYFGPGTRLTVT.